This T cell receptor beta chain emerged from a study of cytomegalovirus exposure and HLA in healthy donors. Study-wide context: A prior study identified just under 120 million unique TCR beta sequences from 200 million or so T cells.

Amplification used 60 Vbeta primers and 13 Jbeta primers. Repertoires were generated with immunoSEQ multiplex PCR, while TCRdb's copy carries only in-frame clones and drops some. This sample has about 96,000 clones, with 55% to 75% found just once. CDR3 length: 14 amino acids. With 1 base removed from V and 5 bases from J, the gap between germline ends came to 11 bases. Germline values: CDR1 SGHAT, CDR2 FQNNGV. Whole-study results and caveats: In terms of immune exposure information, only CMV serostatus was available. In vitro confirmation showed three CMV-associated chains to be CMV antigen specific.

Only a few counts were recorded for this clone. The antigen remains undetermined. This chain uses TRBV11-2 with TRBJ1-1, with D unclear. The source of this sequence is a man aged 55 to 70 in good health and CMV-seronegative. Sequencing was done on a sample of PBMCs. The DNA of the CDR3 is TGTGCCAGCAGCTTAGTATCCCGGAGGACTGAAGCTTTCTTT. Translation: CASSLVSRRTEAFF.